These 24 T cell receptor beta chains were all obtained from the same sample, sequenced in a study of OX40 agonist ivuxolimab in advanced cancers. Data came from immunoSEQ multiplex PCR; TCRdb stores just in-frame clones and leaves some out. The sample lists about 77,000 clones; roughly 91% were seen once. The specimen was CD4+ or CD8+ T cells sorted from blood, collected in a trial of the OX40 agonist ivuxolimab. These receptors were collected from an adult with an advanced solid tumor such as melanoma, head and neck, liver or kidney cancer.

The chain recombines TRBV5-4 with TRBJ1-2; no clear D. This CDR3 is 15 amino acids long. The germline gives CDR1 SGHNT, CDR2 YYREEE (reference sequence). The V end lost 2 bases, the J end lost 8 bases, and 19 bases lay between the germline ends. The DNA for the CDR3 is TGTGCCAGCAGCTTCGCAGCTCTAGGGCGCGGAGGCTACACCTTC. As protein: CASSFAALGRGGYTF.

V gene TRBV7-6 combines with J gene TRBJ2-5, with D hard to call. Trimming pared 0 bases from V and 5 bases from J, leaving 25 bases between. CDR1 is SGHVS and CDR2 is FNYEAQ in the germline V gene. The CDR3 extends over 19 amino acids. CDR3 in amino acids: CASSLAPPASQPGVETQYF. The DNA of the CDR3 is TGTGCCAGCAGCTTAGCTCCACCCGCCAGCCAACCTGGAGTGGAGACCCAGTACTTC.

The chain couples TRBV28 to TRBJ1-5; the D is unclear. The germline V gene encodes CDR1 MDHEN and CDR2 SYDVKM. Trimming pared 1 base from V and 6 bases from J, leaving 7 bases between. This CDR3 region has 13 residues. The CDR3 bases are TGTGCCAGCAGTTTATCCCGAGGTCAGCCCCAGCATTTT. This encodes CASSLSRGQPQHF. Looking up the rest from reference TRBV28 and TRBJ1-5 gives the full variable domain: DVKVTQSSRYLVKRTGEKVFLECVQDMDHENMFWYRQDPGLGLRLIYFSYDVKMKEKGDIPEGYSVSREKKERFSLILESASTNQTSMYLCASSLSRGQPQHFGDGTRLSIL.

The V gene is TRBV7-9, the J gene TRBJ1-2; 7 bases are a match to TRBD1. The CDR3 has 15 amino acids. Germline V CDR1 and CDR2: SEHNR, FQNEAQ (reference sequence). The J segment lost 7 bases and the V segment lost 5 bases, leaving 13 bases of the junction unmatched. CDR3 DNA sequence: TGTGCCAGCAGCCCGGGGTTACAGGGGATCGGTGGCTACACCTTC. Protein: CASSPGLQGIGGYTF.

The sample holds one count of this clone. V is TRBV19 and J is TRBJ2-7, with D maybe TRBD2 (6 bases). This CDR3 comprises 14 residues. Germline V gene lookup returns CDR1 LNHDA and CDR2 SQIVND (reference sequence). The ends were cut back, 10 bases at V and 2 bases at J, with 18 bases in the middle. The CDR3 is CATLGRGLPYEQYF. The CDR3 nucleotides read TGTGCCACCCTCGGGCGGGGACTCCCCTACGAGCAGTACTTC.

The chain employs TRBV7-2 and TRBJ2-7; D gene unclear. The ends were cut back, 2 bases at V and 2 bases at J, with 7 bases in the middle. In germline, CDR1 is SGHTA, CDR2 FQGNSA. The CDR3 sequence is 13 residues long. The DNA for the CDR3 is TGTGCCAGCAGCTTAAGTCCCACCTACGAGCAGTACTTC. Protein sequence: CASSLSPTYEQYF. Looking up the rest from reference TRBV7-2 and TRBJ2-7 gives the full variable domain: GAGVSQSPSNKVTEKGKDVELRCDPISGHTALYWYRQSLGQGLEFLIYFQGNSAPDKSGLPSDRFSAERTGGSVSTLTIQRTQQEDSAVYLCASSLSPTYEQYFGPGTRLTVT.

The chain couples TRBV5-1 to TRBJ1-2, with unresolved D. CDR3 length: 12 amino acids. Trimming shortened V by 1 base and J by 8 bases, and 9 bases separated the two germline ends. Germline lookup yields CDR1 SGHRS and CDR2 YFSETQ. The CDR3 sequence: CASSLTTGGYTF. The CDR3, as DNA: TGCGCCAGCAGCTTGACCACGGGGGGCTACACCTTC.

In regard to this clone: Other DNA sequences of this sample code for an identical CDR3. The rearrangement uses TRBV5-6 and TRBJ2-1, with a possible D match to TRBD2 (7 bases). V dropped 7 bases and J dropped 5 bases, with 16 bases sitting between them. CDR1 is SGHDT, CDR2 YYEEEE, per germline. This CDR3 spans 14 amino acids. The CDR3 region is CASGRGALDNEQFF. The CDR3 DNA reads TGTGCCAGCGGTCGGGGGGCTCTCGACAATGAGCAGTTCTTC.

The rearrangement joins TRBV5-1 to TRBJ1-5; unclear D gene. Germline V gene data show CDR1 as SGHRS and CDR2 as YFSETQ. V was trimmed by 1 base and J by 2 bases, leaving 4 bases between them. The length of the CDR3 is 13 residues. The CDR3 nucleotides are TGCGCCAGCAGCTTGTCAGGCAATCAGCCCCAGCATTTT. Protein: CASSLSGNQPQHF.

V is TRBV5-1 and J is TRBJ2-5; 10 bases map to TRBD1. This CDR3 is 14 amino acids long. V shed 7 bases and J 2 bases; nucleotides not matched to a gene: 5. From germline, CDR1 is SGHRS and CDR2 YFSETQ. The CDR3 loop is CASGTGDLQETQYF. DNA for the CDR3: TGCGCCAGCGGGACAGGGGATTTGCAAGAGACCCAGTACTTC.

The gene calls are TRBV14 and TRBJ2-3; unclear D gene. In germline, CDR1 is SGHDN, CDR2 FVKESK. V was cut by 1 base and J by 6 bases, with 14 bases left in between. This CDR3 has 15 residues. Here the CDR3 reads CASSQGNGIWDTQYF. DNA for the CDR3: TGTGCCAGCAGCCAAGGGAACGGTATTTGGGATACGCAGTATTTT.

The J gene is TRBJ1-6, the V gene TRBV5-1; no definite D call. CDR1 is SGHRS and CDR2 is YFSETQ in the germline V gene. The CDR3 has 15 amino acids. Trimming removed 1 base at V and 0 bases at J, with 5 bases between. CDR3 amino acids: CASSLKSSYNSPLHF. CDR3 bases: TGCGCCAGCAGCTTGAAGAGCTCCTATAATTCACCCCTCCACTTT.

The genes are TRBV14 and TRBJ1-4; unclear D gene. CDR3 size: 12 residues. V shed 9 bases and J shed 2 bases, with 7 bases lying between them. Germline V gene data show CDR1 as SGHDN and CDR2 as FVKESK. CDR3 loop: CASSHTNEKLFF. CDR3 coding DNA: TGTGCCAGTTCACATACTAATGAAAAACTGTTTTTT. Filled out from reference TRBV14 and TRBJ1-4, the complete variable domain reads EAGVTQFPSHSVIEKGQTVTLRCDPISGHDNLYWYRRVMGKEIKFLLHFVKESKQDESGMPNNRFLAERTGGTYSTLKVQPAELEDSGVYFCASSHTNEKLFFGSGTQLSVL.

This rearrangement joins TRBV27 to TRBJ1-5, with D possibly being TRBD1 (6 bases). Per the germline V gene, CDR1 is MNHEY and CDR2 is SMNVEV (reference sequence). V gave up 6 bases and J gave up 4 bases, with 13 bases separating them. The CDR3 length is 14 residues. The CDR3 loop reads CASRTRGANQPQHF. In nucleotides, the CDR3 is TGTGCCAGCAGAACTCGGGGGGCGAATCAGCCCCAGCATTTT.

The chain links TRBV4-3 to TRBJ2-7; D is possibly TRBD2 (5 bases). V lost 4 bases and J lost 2, with 15 bases in between. Looked up from germline, CDR1 is LGHNA and CDR2 is YSLEER. This CDR3 contains 15 residues. The CDR3 region is CASSRISGFAYEQYF. The CDR3 DNA follows: TGCGCCAGCAGCCGGATTTCGGGATTCGCCTACGAGCAGTACTTC.

V is TRBV6-5 and J is TRBJ1-2, with D maybe TRBD1 (5 bases). The CDR3 is 16 amino acids. V was cut by 2 bases and J by 4 bases, with 17 bases left in between. Germline CDR1 MNHEY, CDR2 SVGAGI. The CDR3 coding sequence is TGTGCCAGCAGTTACAACCGACAGCCCCTTGGCTATGGCTACACCTTC. Its protein is CASSYNRQPLGYGYTF.

This clone was observed once. This chain links TRBV5-1 with TRBJ2-3; tentative D call: TRBD1 (6 bases). The CDR3 covers 12 residues. Deletions cut 7 bases from V and 4 bases from J, with 10 bases between. CDR1 is SGHRS and CDR2 is YFSETQ in the germline V gene. The CDR3 loop reads CASSQGSDTQYF. The DNA for the CDR3 is TGCGCCAGCTCCCAGGGGTCAGATACGCAGTATTTT.

In this sample, this clone turned up a few times. The chain links TRBV5-4 to TRBJ2-5, with 9 bases aligning to TRBD2. The CDR3 consists of 17 residues. The germline V gene has CDR1 SGHNT and CDR2 YYREEE (reference sequence). V dropped 3 bases and J dropped 2; count of bases not matched to a gene: 11. The CDR3 reads CASSSSRGGRWQETQYF. In DNA form, the CDR3 reads TGTGCCAGCAGCTCGTCGCGGGGGGGCCGGTGGCAAGAGACCCAGTACTTC.

The chain recombines TRBV10-3 with TRBJ1-1, with TRBD1 identical over 7 bases. Unmatched junction bases numbered 4, after V lost 6 bases and J lost 3 bases. CDR1 ENHRY and CDR2 SYGVKD come from the germline V gene. CDR3 length: 13 residues. CDR3 DNA: TGTGCCATCAGAGACAGGGAGGACACTGAAGCTTTCTTT. This encodes CAIRDREDTEAFF.

J is TRBJ2-5 and V is TRBV5-4; D is ambiguous. The length of the CDR3 is 13 residues. V lost 0 bases and J lost 3, with 6 bases in between. CDR1 and CDR2 from the germline V gene are SGHNT and YYREEE (reference sequence). In nucleotides, the CDR3 is TGTGCCAGCAGCTTGGTTTCCGAAGAGACCCAGTACTTC. This encodes CASSLVSEETQYF.

The rearrangement uses TRBV9 and TRBJ1-1, with TRBD1 matching over 8 bases. Trimming took 6 bases from V and 3 from J; bases not matched to a gene: 10. Germline assignment: CDR1 SGDLS and CDR2 YYNGEE. The CDR3 sequence is 15 residues long. The CDR3 sequence: CASNNPGQGHTEAFF. In nucleotides, the CDR3 is TGTGCCAGCAACAACCCTGGACAGGGCCACACTGAAGCTTTCTTT.

This chain uses TRBV18 with TRBJ2-1, with D possibly being TRBD2 (6 bases). The CDR3 loop spans 14 amino acids. Germline V gives CDR1 KGHSH, CDR2 LQKENI. The ends were cut back, 6 bases at V and 9 bases at J, with 18 bases in the middle. CDR3 sequence reads: CASSPVAGFSEQFF. The CDR3 DNA is TGTGCCAGCTCCCCTGTCGCGGGATTTAGTGAGCAGTTCTTC.

V usage is TRBV6-5 and J usage is TRBJ2-3, with TRBD2 matching over 7 bases. The CDR3 spans 14 residues. The V gene end was trimmed by 6 bases and the J gene end by 2 bases; junction bases not matched to a gene: 5. Germline CDR1 is MNHEY and CDR2 is SVGAGI. This chain's CDR3 is CASREGLHTDTQYF. CDR3 bases: TGTGCCAGCAGAGAGGGACTACACACAGATACGCAGTATTTT.

This chain's CDR3 is CASSPQGESGNTIYF. DNA for the CDR3: TGTGCCAGCAGCCCACAGGGGGAGTCTGGAAACACCATATATTTT. This rearrangement joins TRBV9 to TRBJ1-3; TRBD1 agrees at 8 bases. The CDR3 is made up of 15 amino acids. The junction had 4 bases not matched to a gene; V was cut back by 4 bases and J by 1 base. In germline, CDR1 is SGDLS, CDR2 YYNGEE.